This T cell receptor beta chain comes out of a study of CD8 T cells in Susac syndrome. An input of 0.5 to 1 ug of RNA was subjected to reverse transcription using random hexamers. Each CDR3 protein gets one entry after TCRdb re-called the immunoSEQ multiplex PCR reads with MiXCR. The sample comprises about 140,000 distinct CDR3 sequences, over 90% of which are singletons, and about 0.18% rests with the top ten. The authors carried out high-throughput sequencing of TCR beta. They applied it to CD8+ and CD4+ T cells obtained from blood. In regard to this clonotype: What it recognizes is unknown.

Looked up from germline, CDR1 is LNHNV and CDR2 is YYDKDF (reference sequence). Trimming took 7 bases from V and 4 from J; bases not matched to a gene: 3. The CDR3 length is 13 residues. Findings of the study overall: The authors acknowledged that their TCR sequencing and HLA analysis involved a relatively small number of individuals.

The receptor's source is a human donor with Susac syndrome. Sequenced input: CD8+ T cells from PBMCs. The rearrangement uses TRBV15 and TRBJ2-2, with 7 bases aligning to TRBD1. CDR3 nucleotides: TGTGCCACCACGGCAGGGGGCACCGGGGAGCTGTTTTTT. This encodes CATTAGGTGELFF.